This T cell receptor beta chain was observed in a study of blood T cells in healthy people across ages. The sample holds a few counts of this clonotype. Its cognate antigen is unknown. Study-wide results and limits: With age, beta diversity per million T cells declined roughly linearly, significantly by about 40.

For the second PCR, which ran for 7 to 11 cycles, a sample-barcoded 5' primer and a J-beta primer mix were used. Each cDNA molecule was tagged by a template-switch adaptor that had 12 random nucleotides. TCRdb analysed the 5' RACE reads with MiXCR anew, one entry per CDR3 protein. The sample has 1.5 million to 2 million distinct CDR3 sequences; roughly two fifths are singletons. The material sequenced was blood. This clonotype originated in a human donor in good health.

The CDR3 DNA reads TGCGCCAGCAGCCCACAGTTAGAGGTTCGCGCAGATACGCAGTATTTT. This sequence encodes CASSPQLEVRADTQYF. V and J are TRBV4-3 and TRBJ2-3; D not resolved. Trimming removed 4 bases at V and 4 bases at J, with 18 bases between. The germline gives CDR1 LGHNA, CDR2 YSLEER. The CDR3 spans 16 residues.